This TCR beta chain stems from a study of blood T cells in healthy people across ages. Researchers collected roughly 10 milliliters of peripheral blood from every single donor. Germline V gives CDR1 WSHSY, CDR2 SAAADI. The length of the CDR3 is 11 residues. V lost 4 bases to trimming and J lost 5 bases, with 4 bases between them. A sample-barcoded 5' primer and a J-beta primer mix were used in a second PCR of roughly 7 to 11 cycles. MiXCR, run by TCRdb on the 5' RACE reads, gives a single entry per CDR3 protein. This table has 700,000 or so distinct CDR3 sequences, around two fifths appearing once. Sequencing was done on a sample of blood. The receptor comes from a man of 80 years or more in good health. The chain employs TRBV10-2 and TRBJ2-3; D unresolved. This CDR3 reads CASSARDTQYF. For the CDR3, the DNA is TGCGCCAGCAGTGCCCGAGATACGCAGTATTTT.